This TCR beta chain emerged from a study of type 1 regulatory T cells (dated by TCRdb to about 2021). Background for the entire study: An in vitro protocol by which a Tr1-enriched, alloantigen-specific CD4 T cell product named T-allo10 was generated was characterized in the study. Patients with hematological malignancies who were receiving allogeneic hematopoietic stem cell transplantation were the group in which T-allo10 was being clinically evaluated.

This clonotype was counted between two and nine times. Its binding antigen is unknown. Base qualities are not provided; no much larger clone lies one nucleotide away. Sequencing took place on an Illumina MiSeq. TCRdb redid the processing of the public reads, applying fastp at Q25 and MiXCR, and retained in-frame beta chains. CDR3 protein sequences are deduplicated, and each keeps its most common genes and DNA. In this sample the table shows roughly 18,000 distinct CDR3 sequences, approximately 10% of which occur a single time. Of the sample, around 2.8% is held by the ten largest clones. The receptor was derived from a human donor in good health. The sequenced sample was CD4+ T cells, either the whole sample or a sorted fraction (not recorded which).

The CDR3 in this case is CASSFRTSGGSLFF. The sequence in DNA is TGTGCCAGCAGCTTTCGGACTAGCGGGGGTTCCTTGTTCTTC. The chain links TRBV7-9 with TRBJ2-1, with 13 bases aligning to TRBD2. According to the germline V gene (reference sequence), CDR1 reads SEHNR and CDR2 reads FQNEAQ. Trimmed from V: 3 bases; trimmed from J: 15 bases; junction bases lacking a gene match: 8. The CDR3 starts with the cysteine, ends with the phenylalanine, and has 14 residues. Of all the DNA, just the CDR3 is kept, 42 bases in frame from base 1.